This T cell receptor beta chain emerged from a study of T-cell reconstitution after alpha-beta-depleted transplantation in children. The CDR3 contains 14 residues. The ends were cut back, 4 bases at V and 6 bases at J, with 15 bases in the middle. As it was prepared, the TCRbeta library received unique molecular identifiers. Using its own MiXCR run on the PCR reads, TCRdb lists one record per CDR3 protein. The table records 200,000 to 300,000 distinct CDR3 sequences, more than 10% of them present only once. The specimen was PBMCs from the stem cell graft donor, collected from the stem cell graft. This receptor was taken from a human donor who donated a stem cell graft to a child with acute lymphoblastic leukemia. The chain combines TRBV12-3 or TRBV12-4 with TRBJ1-1, with TRBD1 as a possible D gene (6 bases). The CDR3 DNA reads TGTGCCAGCAGTTCCGACGGGGGCCGGCCTGAAGCTTTCTTT. Protein sequence: CASSSDGGRPEAFF.